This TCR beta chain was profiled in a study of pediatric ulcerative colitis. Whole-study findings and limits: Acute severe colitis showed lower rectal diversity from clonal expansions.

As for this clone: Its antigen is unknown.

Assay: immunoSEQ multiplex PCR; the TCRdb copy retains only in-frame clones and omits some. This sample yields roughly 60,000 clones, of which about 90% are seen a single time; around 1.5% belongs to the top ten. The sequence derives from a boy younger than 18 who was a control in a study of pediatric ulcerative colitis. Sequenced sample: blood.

The CDR3 nucleotides are TGTGCCAGCAGTTTCCAACACAGGCCGGGGGACATTCAGTACTTC. As protein: CASSFQHRPGDIQYF. This rearrangement joins TRBV27 to TRBJ2-4, with D possibly being TRBD2 (6 bases). CDR3 length: 15 residues. Germline V gene data show CDR1 as MNHEY and CDR2 as SMNVEV (reference sequence). With 3 bases removed from V and 8 bases from J, the gap between germline ends came to 17 bases.